This paragraph covers one T cell receptor (beta chain) sequence. What it binds is not known. This record belongs to a study of T cell responses to AZD1222 COVID-19 vaccine. Whole-study results and caveats: Repertoires were obtained only post-peak T cell response.

This CDR3 has 15 amino acids. CDR1 is SEHNR, CDR2 FQNEAQ, per germline (reference sequence). Trimming shortened V by 5 bases and J by 5 bases, and 18 bases separated the two germline ends. Sequencing was performed with immunoSEQ multiplex PCR; in TCRdb, only in-frame clones are kept and a portion is missing. This sample has 70,000 to 100,000 clones, with approximately 90% found just once. V and J are TRBV7-9 and TRBJ2-5; a weak D match, TRBD1 (6 bases). The sequence derives from an adult who received the AZD1222 COVID-19 vaccine. The material sequenced was peripheral blood, taken 28 days after the second AZD1222 dose. The DNA of the CDR3 is TGTGCCAGCAGCCAACTAGGGGGAAGCTGGGAGACCCAGTACTTC. It translates to CASSQLGGSWETQYF. The variable domain in full, completed from reference TRBV7-9 and TRBJ2-5, reads DTGVSQNPRHKITKRGQNVTFRCDPISEHNRLYWYRQTLGQGPEFLTYFQNEAQLEKSRLLSDRFSAERPKGSFSTLEIQRTEQGDSAMYLCASSQLGGSWETQYFGPGTRLLVL.